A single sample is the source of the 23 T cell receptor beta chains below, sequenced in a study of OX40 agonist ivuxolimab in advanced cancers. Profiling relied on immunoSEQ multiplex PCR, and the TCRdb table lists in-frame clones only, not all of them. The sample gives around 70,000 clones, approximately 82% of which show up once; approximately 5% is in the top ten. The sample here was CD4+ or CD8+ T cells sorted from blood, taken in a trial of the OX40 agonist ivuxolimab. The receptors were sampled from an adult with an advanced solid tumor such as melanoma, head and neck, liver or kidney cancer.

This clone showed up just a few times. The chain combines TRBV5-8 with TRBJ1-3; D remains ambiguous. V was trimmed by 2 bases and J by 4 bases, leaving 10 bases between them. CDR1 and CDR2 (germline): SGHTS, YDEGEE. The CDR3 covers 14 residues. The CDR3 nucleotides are TGTGCCAGCAGCTTCATGAGGCAAGGAAACACCATATATTTT. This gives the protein CASSFMRQGNTIYF.

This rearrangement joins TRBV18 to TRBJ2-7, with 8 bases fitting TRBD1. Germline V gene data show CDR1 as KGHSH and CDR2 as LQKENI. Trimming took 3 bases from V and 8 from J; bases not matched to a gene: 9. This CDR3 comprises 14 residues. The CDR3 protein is CASSPGTGLLKQYF. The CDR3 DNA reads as TGTGCCAGCTCACCCGGGACAGGCCTTCTCAAGCAGTACTTC.

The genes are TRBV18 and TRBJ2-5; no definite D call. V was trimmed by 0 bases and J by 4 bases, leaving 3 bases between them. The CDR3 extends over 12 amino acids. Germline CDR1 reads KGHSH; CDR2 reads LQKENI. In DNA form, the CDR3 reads TGTGCCAGCTCACCACCGGGAGAGACCCAGTACTTC. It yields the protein CASSPPGETQYF. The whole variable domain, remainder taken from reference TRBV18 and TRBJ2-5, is NAGVMQNPRHLVRRRGQEARLRCSPMKGHSHVYWYRQLPEEGLKFMVYLQKENIIDESGMPKERFSAEFPKEGPSILRIQQVVRGDSAAYFCASSPPGETQYFGPGTRLLVL.

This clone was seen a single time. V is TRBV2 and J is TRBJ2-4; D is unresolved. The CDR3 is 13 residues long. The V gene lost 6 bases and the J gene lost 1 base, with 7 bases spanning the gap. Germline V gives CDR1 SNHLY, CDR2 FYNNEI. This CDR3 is CASRLDAKNIQYF. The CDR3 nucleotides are TGTGCCAGCAGATTGGACGCCAAAAACATTCAGTACTTC.

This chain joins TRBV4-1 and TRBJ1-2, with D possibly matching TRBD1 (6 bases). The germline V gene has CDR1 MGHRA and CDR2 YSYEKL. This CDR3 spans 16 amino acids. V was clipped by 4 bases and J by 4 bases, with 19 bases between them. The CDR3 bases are TGCGCCAGCAGCCCATCCGGACAGATTGTCCGCTATGGCTACACCTTC. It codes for CASSPSGQIVRYGYTF.

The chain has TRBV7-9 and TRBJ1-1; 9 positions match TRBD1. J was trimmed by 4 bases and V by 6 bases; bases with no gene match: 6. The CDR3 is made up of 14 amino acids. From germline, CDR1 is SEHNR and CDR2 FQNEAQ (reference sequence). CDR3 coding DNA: TGTGCCAGCAGTTGGGACAGGGATAGCACTGAAGCTTTCTTT. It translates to CASSWDRDSTEAFF.

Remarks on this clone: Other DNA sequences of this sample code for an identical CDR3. CDR3 loop: CASSLSAYEQYF. CDR3 sequence (DNA): TGTGCCAGCAGTTTAAGTGCCTACGAGCAGTACTTC. The chain combines TRBV28 with TRBJ2-7; D not resolved. The CDR3 loop spans 12 amino acids. Trimming cost V 2 bases and J 2 bases, with 4 bases left between them. Germline CDR1 and CDR2: MDHEN and SYDVKM.

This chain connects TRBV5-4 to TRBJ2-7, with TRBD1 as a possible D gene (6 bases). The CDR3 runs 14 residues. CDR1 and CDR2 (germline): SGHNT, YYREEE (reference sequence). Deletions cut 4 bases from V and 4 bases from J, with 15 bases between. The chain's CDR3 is CASSKSQGSYEQYF. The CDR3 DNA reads TGTGCCAGCAGCAAATCACAGGGTTCGTACGAGCAGTACTTC.

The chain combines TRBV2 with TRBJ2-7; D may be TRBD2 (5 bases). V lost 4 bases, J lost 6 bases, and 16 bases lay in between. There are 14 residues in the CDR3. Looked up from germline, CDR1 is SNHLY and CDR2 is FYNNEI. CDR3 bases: TGTGCCAGCAGTGGGAGGACGTTCCGGGGCGAGCAGTACTTC. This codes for CASSGRTFRGEQYF.

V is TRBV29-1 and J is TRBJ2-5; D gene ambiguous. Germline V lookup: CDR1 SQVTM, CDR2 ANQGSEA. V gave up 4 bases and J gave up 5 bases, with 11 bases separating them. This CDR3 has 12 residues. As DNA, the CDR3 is TGCAGCGTTGGGCCCCTTGTGGAGACCCAGTACTTC. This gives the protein CSVGPLVETQYF.

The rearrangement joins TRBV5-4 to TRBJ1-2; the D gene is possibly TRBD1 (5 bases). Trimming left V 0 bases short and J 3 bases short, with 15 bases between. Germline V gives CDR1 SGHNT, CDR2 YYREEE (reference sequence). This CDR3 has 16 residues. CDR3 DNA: TGTGCCAGCAGCTTGGGGGCCAGGGACGGCGACTATGGCTACACCTTC. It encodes CASSLGARDGDYGYTF.

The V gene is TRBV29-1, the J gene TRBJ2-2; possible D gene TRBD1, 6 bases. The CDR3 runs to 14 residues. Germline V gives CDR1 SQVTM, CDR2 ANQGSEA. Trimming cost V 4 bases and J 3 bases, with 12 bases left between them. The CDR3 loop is CSVGRDTDTGELFF. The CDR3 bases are TGCAGCGTTGGTAGGGACACGGACACCGGGGAGCTGTTTTTT.

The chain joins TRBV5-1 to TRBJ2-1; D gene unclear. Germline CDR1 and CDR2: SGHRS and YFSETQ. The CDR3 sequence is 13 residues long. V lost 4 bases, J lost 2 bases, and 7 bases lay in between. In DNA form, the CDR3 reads TGCGCCAGCAGCCTGGCCACCTACAATGAGCAGTTCTTC. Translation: CASSLATYNEQFF. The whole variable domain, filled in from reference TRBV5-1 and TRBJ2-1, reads KAGVTQTPRYLIKTRGQQVTLSCSPISGHRSVSWYQQTPGQGLQFLFEYFSETQRNKGNFPGRFSGRQFSNSRSEMNVSTLELGDSALYLCASSLATYNEQFFGPGTRLTVL.

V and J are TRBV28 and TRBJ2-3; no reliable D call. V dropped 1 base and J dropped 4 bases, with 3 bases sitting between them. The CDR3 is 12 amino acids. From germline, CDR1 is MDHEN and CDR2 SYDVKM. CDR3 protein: CASSLLADTQYF. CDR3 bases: TGTGCCAGCAGTTTATTGGCAGATACGCAGTATTTT.

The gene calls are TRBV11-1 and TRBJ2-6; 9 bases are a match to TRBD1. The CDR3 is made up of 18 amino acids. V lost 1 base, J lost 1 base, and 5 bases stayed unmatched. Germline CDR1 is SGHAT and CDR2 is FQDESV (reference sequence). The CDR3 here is CASSLVGQGESGANVLTF. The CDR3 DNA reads TGTGCCAGCAGCTTAGTGGGACAGGGAGAGTCTGGGGCCAACGTCCTGACTTTC.

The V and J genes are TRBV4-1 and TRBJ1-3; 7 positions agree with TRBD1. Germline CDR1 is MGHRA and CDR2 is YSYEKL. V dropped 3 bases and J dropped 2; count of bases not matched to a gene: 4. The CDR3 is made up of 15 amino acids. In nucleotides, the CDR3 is TGCGCCAGCAGCCACCAGGGACAGACTGGAAACACCATATATTTT. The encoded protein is CASSHQGQTGNTIYF.

The CDR3 region has the DNA TGTGCCAGCAGCTTTTACAATCAGCCCCAGCATTTT. Amino acid sequence: CASSFYNQPQHF. The J gene is TRBJ1-5, the V gene TRBV7-2; unclear D gene. CDR3 length equals 12 residues. Trimming left V 3 bases short and J 3 bases short, with 3 bases between. From germline, CDR1 is SGHTA and CDR2 FQGNSA.

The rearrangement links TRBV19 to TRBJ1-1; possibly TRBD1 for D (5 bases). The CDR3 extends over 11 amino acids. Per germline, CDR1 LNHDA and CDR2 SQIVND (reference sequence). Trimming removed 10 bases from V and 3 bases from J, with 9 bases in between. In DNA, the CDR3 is TGTGCCACTCAGGGTTACACTGAAGCTTTCTTT. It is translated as CATQGYTEAFF.

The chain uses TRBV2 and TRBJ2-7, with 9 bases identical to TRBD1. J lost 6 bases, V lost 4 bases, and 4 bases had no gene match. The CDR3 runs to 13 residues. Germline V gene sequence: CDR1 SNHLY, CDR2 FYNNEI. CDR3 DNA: TGTGCCAGCAGTGCAGACAGGGGGGCCGAGCAGTACTTC. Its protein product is CASSADRGAEQYF. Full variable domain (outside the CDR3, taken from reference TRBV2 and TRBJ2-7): EPEVTQTPSHQVTQMGQEVILRCVPISNHLYFYWYRQILGQKVEFLVSFYNNEISEKSEIFDDQFSVERPDGSNFTLKIRSTKLEDSAMYFCASSADRGAEQYFGPGTRLTVT.

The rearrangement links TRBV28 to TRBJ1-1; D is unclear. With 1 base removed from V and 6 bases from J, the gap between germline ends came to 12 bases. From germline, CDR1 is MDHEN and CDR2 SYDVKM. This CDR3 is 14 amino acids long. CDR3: CASSLYLSGPEAFF. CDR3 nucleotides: TGTGCCAGCAGTTTATACTTATCGGGTCCTGAAGCTTTCTTT.

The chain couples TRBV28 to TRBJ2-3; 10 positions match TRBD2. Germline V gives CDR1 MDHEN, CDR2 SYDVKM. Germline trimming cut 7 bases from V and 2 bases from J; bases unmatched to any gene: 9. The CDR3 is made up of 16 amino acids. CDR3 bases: TGTGCCAGCACTCCCACGAGCGGGGGGGACACAGATACGCAGTATTTT. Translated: CASTPTSGGDTDTQYF. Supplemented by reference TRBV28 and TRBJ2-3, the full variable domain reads DVKVTQSSRYLVKRTGEKVFLECVQDMDHENMFWYRQDPGLGLRLIYFSYDVKMKEKGDIPEGYSVSREKKERFSLILESASTNQTSMYLCASTPTSGGDTDTQYFGPGTRLTVL.

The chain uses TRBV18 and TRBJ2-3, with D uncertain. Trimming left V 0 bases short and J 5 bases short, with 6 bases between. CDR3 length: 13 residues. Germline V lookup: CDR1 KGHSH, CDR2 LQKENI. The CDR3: CASSPPFVDTQYF. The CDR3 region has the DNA TGTGCCAGCTCACCACCGTTCGTAGATACGCAGTATTTT.

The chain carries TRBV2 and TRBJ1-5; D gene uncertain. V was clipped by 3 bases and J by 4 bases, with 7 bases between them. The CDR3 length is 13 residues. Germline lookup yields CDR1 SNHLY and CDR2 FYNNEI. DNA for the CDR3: TGTGCCAGCAGTGACGAGCGGAATCAGCCCCAGCATTTT. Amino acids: CASSDERNQPQHF.